This T cell receptor (beta chain) emerged from a study of beta chain features in type 1 diabetes. Expressed TCRB transcripts got sequenced, as all isolated RNA was reverse transcribed. Here immunoSEQ multiplex PCR was the method, and the copy in TCRdb shows in-frame clones only, minus some. The table has 300,000 to 400,000 clones, approximately 13% seen once. Comment on this clone: Its antigen is as yet unknown. Other DNA sequences from this sample encode an identical CDR3 as well.

CDR1 is SGHDN, CDR2 FVKESK, per germline. CDR3 length: 15 amino acids. With V trimmed by 6 bases and J by 2 bases, 4 bases remained unmatched. Study-wide points: TCRB CDR3s from Type 1 diabetes patients were moderately but significantly shorter in all four CD4+ subsets. cDNA-based sequencing might over-represent cells highly expressing TCR.

The genes are TRBV14 and TRBJ2-1; 10 bases are a match to TRBD2. The TCR sequence derives from a woman aged 18-30 years with type 1 diabetes. Sequenced sample: naive CD4+ T cells from blood. The CDR3 nucleotides are TGTGCCAGCAGTCGGACTAGCGGAGCCTACAATGAGCAGTTCTTC. It yields the protein CASSRTSGAYNEQFF.